Listed below are T cell receptor beta chains from one sample, sequenced in a study of cytomegalovirus exposure and HLA in healthy donors. Libraries were prepared by immunoSEQ multiplex PCR; TCRdb keeps only in-frame clonotypes and omits some of them. Here the sample spans 150,000 to 160,000 clones, 70% to 80% being singletons. The sample comprised PBMCs. Receptor source: a young man in good health and CMV-seronegative. Each CDR3 is given with its conserved first and last residue. Each record gives: D gene, V gene, J gene, clone size, CDR3 DNA, CDR3 protein. D genes are given only for firm matches. Clone size is given for some rows only: seen once, a few or many times, or a class if the clone is expanded.

>.|TRBV19|TRBJ1-4|.
TGTGCCAGTAAACCATTGTGGGAGATTAATGAAAAACTGTTTTTT
CASKPLWEINEKLFF
>TRBD2|TRBV5-6|TRBJ2-7|.
TGTGCCAGCAGCTTAGCGGGGGGACCGTACGAGCAGTACTTC
CASSLAGGPYEQYF
>.|TRBV6-1|TRBJ1-2|.
TGTGCCAGCAGTGAAGGGCAGAAACCTAACTATGGCTACACCTTC
CASSEGQKPNYGYTF
>.|TRBV4-3|TRBJ2-3|.
TGCGCCAGCAGCCAAGAACGGGAAACGCAGTATTTT
CASSQERETQYF
>TRBD1|TRBV7-8|TRBJ1-1|.
TGTGCCAGCAGCTTAGCTAGGACAGGGCCGGGGACTGAAGCTTTCTTT
CASSLARTGPGTEAFF
>.|TRBV19|TRBJ1-6|.
TGTGCCAGTAGTATCCCAGGGTCCGGTTCACCCCTCCACTTT
CASSIPGSGSPLHF
>TRBD1|TRBV7-7|TRBJ2-1|.
TGTGCCAGCAGCCCGGGACAGTGGAGTGAGCAGTTCTTC
CASSPGQWSEQFF
>TRBD2|TRBV15|TRBJ2-3|.
TGTGCCACCAGCAGAGATCGAGCGGGGGGGCCTGTGGATACGCAGTATTTT
CATSRDRAGGPVDTQYF
>TRBD1|TRBV9|TRBJ1-1|.
TGTGCCAGCAGCGTTGCGGGACAGCCGAACACTGAAGCTTTCTTT
CASSVAGQPNTEAFF
>.|TRBV6-1|TRBJ2-2|.
TGTGCCAGCAATAGTAGGACTTTGAACACCGGGGAGCTGTTTTTT
CASNSRTLNTGELFF
>.|TRBV15|TRBJ2-5|few
TGTGCCACCAGCAGATCAGGGGAAGAGACCCAGTACTTC
CATSRSGEETQYF
>.|TRBV6-1|TRBJ2-7|.
TGTGCCAGCAGCCTAACTTCCTACGAGCAGTACTTC
CASSLTSYEQYF
>.|TRBV2|TRBJ1-1|.
TGTGCCAGCAGTGATAGGGAGGGCACTGAAGCTTTCTTT
CASSDREGTEAFF
>.|TRBV9|TRBJ2-2|.
TGTGCCAGCACCCCTAGTAGGGGAGGAGCCGGGGAGCTGTTTTTT
CASTPSRGGAGELFF
>.|TRBV5-5|TRBJ1-1|.
TGTGCCAGCAGCTTGGAGGAGGTTTACACTGAAGCTTTCTTT
CASSLEEVYTEAFF
>TRBD1|TRBV18|TRBJ2-3|few
TGTGCCAGCTTTCCAAAGACAGGGGGCTATACGCAGTATTTT
CASFPKTGGYTQYF
>.|TRBV28|TRBJ1-2|.
TGTGCCAGCACCGAAGGAGGGGGGGTTGGTGGCTACACCTTC
CASTEGGGVGGYTF
>.|TRBV13|TRBJ1-5|.
TGTGCCAGCAGCTTAGGCCTAAATCAGCCCCAGCATTTT
CASSLGLNQPQHF
>.|TRBV2|TRBJ1-2|.
TGTGCCAGCAGTTACAGGGATCTCTGGGATGGCTACACCTTC
CASSYRDLWDGYTF
>.|TRBV28|TRBJ1-6|few
TGTGCCAGCAGTTCCACAGGGCACTCACCCCTCCACTTT
CASSSTGHSPLHF
>TRBD1|TRBV19|TRBJ2-2|.
TGTGCCAGTAGGGGACAGGGGGTTATGGGGGAGCTGTTTTTT
CASRGQGVMGELFF
>.|TRBV5-6|TRBJ2-4|.
TGTGCCAGCAACCCGAGTTTAGCCAAAAACATTCAGTACTTC
CASNPSLAKNIQYF
>.|TRBV28|TRBJ2-3|.
TGTGCCAGCAGTCCAGGACGGGGGTTCACAGATACGCAGTATTTT
CASSPGRGFTDTQYF
>.|TRBV6-1|TRBJ2-7|.
TGTGCCAGCAGAAGGACAGTTGAGCAGTACTTC
CASRRTVEQYF
>.|TRBV30|TRBJ1-1|.
TGTGCCTGGAGGCAGGGCCCCACTGAAGCTTTCTTT
CAWRQGPTEAFF
>TRBD2|TRBV5-1|TRBJ2-3|few
TGCGCCAGCAGCGGGGGATGGACTAGCGGTAGCACAGATACGCAGTATTTT
CASSGGWTSGSTDTQYF
>.|TRBV6-1|TRBJ1-3|.
TGTGCCAGCAGTGAAGAGGGGGTCCCTGGAAACACCATATATTTT
CASSEEGVPGNTIYF
>.|TRBV7-9|TRBJ1-4|.
TGTGCCAGCAGCTTAGATACATTATCGGGAAAACTGTTTTTT
CASSLDTLSGKLFF
>.|TRBV6-5|TRBJ2-7|.
TGTGCCAGCGGGTCAGACAGTAAGAACTACGAGCAGTACTTC
CASGSDSKNYEQYF
>.|TRBV10-3|TRBJ2-6|once
TGTGCCATCCTAGTTTCTGGGGCCAACGTCCTGACTTTC
CAILVSGANVLTF
>TRBD2|TRBV7-9|TRBJ2-3|.
TGTGCCAGCAGCCCCACTACGGGGGGGCGGGCAGATACGCAGTATTTT
CASSPTTGGRADTQYF
>TRBD1|TRBV5-1|TRBJ2-7|once
TGCGCCAGCAAAACGTTTCCGGGACAGGACGAGCAGTACTTC
CASKTFPGQDEQYF
>.|TRBV10-2|TRBJ1-2|.
TGCGCCAGCAAATCATCAGAGGACTATGGCTACACCTTC
CASKSSEDYGYTF
>TRBD1|TRBV5-6|TRBJ1-2|.
TGTGCCAGCGGAGGACAGGGGGGTCCTAGCTATGGCTACACCTTC
CASGGQGGPSYGYTF
>.|TRBV19|TRBJ2-1|few
TGTGCCAGTAGTTCCAGGGTCTACAATGAGCAGTTCTTC
CASSSRVYNEQFF
>TRBD1|TRBV6-6|TRBJ1-4|.
TGTGCCAGCAGTTCCCAGGGGACAGGGGATGAAAAACTGTTTTTT
CASSSQGTGDEKLFF
>TRBD1|TRBV7-2|TRBJ1-2|.
TGTGCCAGCAGCTTAGCGGACAGGGTTGGCTACACCTTC
CASSLADRVGYTF
>.|TRBV25-1|TRBJ1-1|few
TGTGCCAGCAGTGAATGGGAGGCAGACACTGAAGCTTTCTTT
CASSEWEADTEAFF
>.|TRBV28|TRBJ1-1|.
TGTGCCAGCAGTTCCATACAAGCGGGGGGGGGACGAGGCACTGAAGCTTTCTTT
CASSSIQAGGGRGTEAFF